The 8 T cell receptor beta chains in this list originate from one sample, sequenced in a study of Ad26.COV2.S vaccination and SARS-CoV-2 variants. Treatment of the sample: roughly 19 received Ad26.COV2.S at low or high dose, single or two shots; about 5 received placebo; per-sample allocation not given. Day 63 after the first injection of vaccine or placebo was the sampling time. The table came from immunoSEQ multiplex PCR; TCRdb's copy has only in-frame clones and leaves some out. The top ten hold less than 3% of the sample, which has a few hundred thousand clones, about 83% seen once. The sequencing here drew on peripheral blood, taken in a trial of Ad26.COV2.S vaccine versus placebo. All receptors come from a person between 18 and 59 years old who received the Ad26.COV2.S COVID-19 vaccine or a placebo.

In nucleotides, the CDR3 is TGTGCCAGCAGTAGAACTCCGGGACAGCGTATTGGCTACACCTTC. This translates into CASSRTPGQRIGYTF. The chain combines TRBV5-5 with TRBJ1-2; 7 nucleotides match TRBD1. The length of the CDR3 is 15 residues. From germline, CDR1 is SGHKS and CDR2 YYEKEE (reference sequence). V shed 5 bases, J shed 7 bases, and the junction held 14 bases outside the gene matches.

The genes are TRBV6-5 and TRBJ1-6, with D maybe TRBD1 (5 bases). Trimming shortened V by 8 bases and J by 10 bases, and 15 bases separated the two germline ends. The V gene's germline CDR1 is MNHEY and CDR2 SVGAGI. The CDR3 runs 13 residues. The CDR3 loop reads CASGGGEGSPLHF. In DNA, the CDR3 is TGTGCCAGCGGGGGAGGGGAAGGCTCACCCCTCCACTTT.

The V gene is TRBV6-1, the J gene TRBJ2-7; D is ambiguous. The CDR3 is made up of 11 amino acids. Trimming stripped 2 bases from V and 5 bases from J, with 4 bases between. Germline V gene data show CDR1 as MNHNS and CDR2 as SASEGT. In nucleotides, the CDR3 is TGTGCCAGCAGTGAAATAGACGAGCAGTACGTC. Encoded protein: CASSEIDEQYV.

This rearrangement joins TRBV11-3 to TRBJ1-2, with a possible D match to TRBD1 (5 bases). Trimming pared 7 bases from V and 9 bases from J, leaving 18 bases between. Per germline, CDR1 SGHNT and CDR2 YENEEA. The CDR3 runs to 13 residues. In nucleotides, the CDR3 is TGTGCCAGCACCCCACCGCAGGGCGTAAGCTACACCTTC. Protein sequence: CASTPPQGVSYTF.

The chain joins TRBV6-2 or TRBV6-3 to TRBJ1-5; the D is unclear. In germline, CDR1 is MNHEY, CDR2 SVGEGT. Trimming left V 6 bases short and J 4 bases short, with 10 bases between. This CDR3 region has 13 residues. DNA of the CDR3: TGTGCCAGCAGCCTGAGACTTAATCAGCCCCAGCATTTT. It is translated as CASSLRLNQPQHF.

The chain carries TRBV2 and TRBJ2-3; D not certain. Germline assignment: CDR1 SNHLY and CDR2 FYNNEI. The CDR3 has 14 residues. V lost 4 bases and J lost 4, with 12 bases in between. The chain's CDR3 is CASSVNRRSDTQYF. CDR3 coding DNA: TGTGCCAGCAGTGTAAACAGAAGGTCAGATACGCAGTATTTT.

This chain links TRBV7-3 with TRBJ2-1; 13 bases line up with TRBD2. V lost 1 base and J lost 8; bases outside the gene matches: 2. The CDR3 consists of 15 residues. Germline V gene lookup returns CDR1 SGHTA and CDR2 FQGTGA. The CDR3 bases are TGTGCCAGCAGCTTAAGGACTAGCGGGAGAGATGAGCAGTTCTTC. This translates into CASSLRTSGRDEQFF. Variable domain in full (rest from reference TRBV7-3 and TRBJ2-1): GAGVSQTPSNKVTEKGKYVELRCDPISGHTALYWYRQSLGQGPEFLIYFQGTGAADDSGLPNDRFFAVRPEGSVSTLKIQRTERGDSAVYLCASSLRTSGRDEQFFGPGTRLTVL.

This rearrangement joins TRBV9 to TRBJ2-1; 10 bases are a match to TRBD2. The germline gives CDR1 SGDLS, CDR2 YYNGEE. The CDR3 runs to 17 residues. After removal of 0 bases from V and 4 bases from J, the junction contained 7 bases not matched to a gene. CDR3 sequence reads: CASSVALAGVGYNEQFF. The CDR3 DNA is TGTGCCAGCAGCGTAGCCCTAGCGGGGGTGGGGTACAATGAGCAGTTCTTC.